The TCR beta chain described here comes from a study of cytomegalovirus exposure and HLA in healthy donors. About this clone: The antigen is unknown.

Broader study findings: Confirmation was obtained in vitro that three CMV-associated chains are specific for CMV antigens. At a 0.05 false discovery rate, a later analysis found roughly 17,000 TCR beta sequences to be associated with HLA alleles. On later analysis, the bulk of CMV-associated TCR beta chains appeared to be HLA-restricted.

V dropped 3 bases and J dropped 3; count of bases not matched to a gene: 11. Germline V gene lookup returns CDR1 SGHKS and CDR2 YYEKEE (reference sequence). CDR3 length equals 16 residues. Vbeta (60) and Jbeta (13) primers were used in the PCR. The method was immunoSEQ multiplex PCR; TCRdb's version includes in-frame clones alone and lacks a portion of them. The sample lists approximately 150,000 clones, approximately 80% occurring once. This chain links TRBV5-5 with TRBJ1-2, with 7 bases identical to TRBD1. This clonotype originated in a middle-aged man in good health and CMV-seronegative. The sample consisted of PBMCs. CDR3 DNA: TGTGCCAGCAGCTGGGAGGTTTGGACAGGAGACTATGGCTACACCTTC. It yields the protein CASSWEVWTGDYGYTF.